The next 18 T cell receptor beta chains were all read from a single sample in a study of T cells in Graves' hyperthyroidism and ophthalmopathy. RNA transcripts provided the source from which TCR beta CDR3 regions were amplified. TCR CDR3 underwent first-round RT-PCR with the HTBI primer set. TCRdb reprocessed the multiplex PCR reads with MiXCR, giving one entry per CDR3 protein. The repertoire consists of about 640,000 distinct CDR3 sequences, with 45% occurring once and the leading ten covering about 7%. The sample taken for sequencing was peripheral blood or thyroid tissue (not recorded which). These receptors were collected from an adult man with Graves' disease, either hyperthyroidism or ophthalmopathy (not recorded which).

V gene TRBV7-8 combines with J gene TRBJ2-7; weak D call: TRBD1 (5 bases). The CDR3 consists of 14 residues. V lost 2 bases to trimming and J lost 2 bases, with 10 bases between them. The germline CDR1 and CDR2 sequences are SGHVS and FQNEAQ. The CDR3, as DNA: TGTGCCAGCAGCTTAAGGGGTTACGCCTACGAGCAGTACTTC. Its translation is CASSLRGYAYEQYF.

The rearrangement links TRBV19 to TRBJ1-2; 9 bases match TRBD1. This CDR3 is built from 14 residues. CDR1 and CDR2 from the germline V gene are LNHDA and SQIVND (reference sequence). V dropped 5 bases and J dropped 6; count of bases not matched to a gene: 7. Here the CDR3 DNA reads TGTGCCAGTAGTCAGGGACAGGGAAGGGATGGCTACACCTTC. Protein sequence: CASSQGQGRDGYTF.

As to this clonotype: This may be a read error: a much more frequent sequence differs by one nucleotide. The chain has TRBV10-1 and TRBJ1-4; TRBD1 is a possible D gene (6 bases). Trimming took off 3 bases at V and 10 bases at J, with 12 bases between the two ends. Germline loops: CDR1 WNHNN, CDR2 SYGVQD (reference sequence). CDR3 size: 13 residues. The CDR3 loop is CASSDGVGGKLFF. The CDR3 DNA reads as TGCGCCAGCAGTGATGGGGTAGGGGGAAAACTGTTTTTT.

The chain has TRBV5-1 and TRBJ1-6, with TRBD1 matching over 8 bases. The CDR3 runs 13 residues. V lost 4 bases to trimming and J lost 9 bases; unmatched junction nucleotides: 3. The germline CDR1 and CDR2 sequences are SGHRS and YFSETQ. As DNA, the CDR3 is TGCGCCAGCAGCGGGGACAGGCGTTCACCCCTCCACTTT. Translation: CASSGDRRSPLHF.

V usage is TRBV4-1 and J usage is TRBJ1-1; TRBD1 matches at 7 bases. V was clipped by 3 bases and J by 9 bases; unmatched bases: 4. The CDR3 is 12 amino acids. The germline gives CDR1 MGHRA, CDR2 YSYEKL. The CDR3 sequence: CASSQGTDQAFF. Written as DNA, the CDR3 is TGCGCCAGCAGCCAGGGGACAGACCAAGCTTTCTTT.

There are many counts of this clonotype. The rearrangement uses TRBV2 and TRBJ1-1; D possibly corresponds to TRBD1 (6 bases). The CDR3 consists of 16 residues. CDR1 SNHLY and CDR2 FYNNEI come from the germline V gene. V was trimmed by 3 bases and J by 3 bases, leaving 17 bases between them. The CDR3 here is CASSEGQGRVDTEAFF. Written as DNA, the CDR3 is TGTGCCAGCAGTGAGGGGCAGGGGAGAGTCGACACTGAAGCTTTCTTT.

This clonotype has just a few counts. The chain combines TRBV12-3 or TRBV12-4 with TRBJ1-3; no firm D call. The CDR3 runs to 10 residues. The V end lost 3 bases, the J end lost 8 bases, and 2 bases lay between the germline ends. CDR3 loop: CASSLDTIYF. The CDR3 nucleotides are TGTGCCAGCAGTTTGGACACCATATATTTT.

As concerns this clonotype: A much larger clone lies one base from this, so it may be a read error. V is TRBV6-1 and J is TRBJ1-5; D is undetermined. Germline V CDR1 and CDR2: MNHNS, SASEGT. This CDR3 contains 13 residues. CDR3 residues: CASGERNDQPQHF. CDR3 bases: TGTGCCAGCGGTGAAAGAAATGATCAGCCCCAGCATTTT.

The chain combines TRBV7-9 with TRBJ2-5; 10 nucleotides line up with TRBD1. The V and J ends lost 5 bases and 5 bases, in that order; junction bases with no gene match: 14. CDR3 length equals 17 residues. CDR1 is SEHNR and CDR2 is FQNEAQ in the germline V gene (reference sequence). Written as DNA, the CDR3 is TGTGCCAGCAGCGCTTTTTCCGGGACAGGGGTGTGGGAGACCCAGTACTTC. This encodes CASSAFSGTGVWETQYF.

This clonotype was detected ten times or more. This rearrangement joins TRBV9 to TRBJ2-7; weak D call: TRBD2 (6 bases). The germline CDR1 and CDR2 sequences are SGDLS and YYNGEE. Trimming shortened V by 0 bases and J by 6 bases, and 7 bases separated the two germline ends. The CDR3 has 12 amino acids. The CDR3 region is CASSVGRGEQYF. CDR3 coding DNA: TGTGCCAGCAGCGTAGGGAGGGGCGAGCAGTACTTC. The entire variable domain, with the rest obtained from reference TRBV9 and TRBJ2-7, is as follows: DSGVTQTPKHLITATGQRVTLRCSPRSGDLSVYWYQQSLDQGLQFLIQYYNGEERAKGNILERFSAQQFPDLHSELNLSSLELGDSALYFCASSVGRGEQYFGPGTRLTVT.

The chain joins TRBV13 to TRBJ2-7, with TRBD1 matching 8 bases. J was trimmed by 5 bases and V by 5 bases; bases with no gene match: 17. Germline V gives CDR1 PRHDT, CDR2 FYEKMQ (reference sequence). The CDR3 loop spans 17 amino acids. DNA of the CDR3: TGTGCCAGCAGCGGCAGGGGGCTAAGGGGCTCTTTAGACGAGCAGTACTTC. The encoded protein is CASSGRGLRGSLDEQYF. Full variable domain (outside the CDR3, taken from reference TRBV13 and TRBJ2-7): AAGVIQSPRHLIKEKRETATLKCYPIPRHDTVYWYQQGPGQDPQFLISFYEKMQSDKGSIPDRFSAQQFSDYHSELNMSSLELGDSALYFCASSGRGLRGSLDEQYFGPGTRLTVT.

This clonotype has a handful of counts. CDR3 sequence reads: CASSQSRFPNTEAFF. As DNA, the CDR3 is TGTGCCAGCAGCCAAAGTCGGTTTCCGAACACTGAAGCTTTCTTT. The V gene is TRBV6-1, the J gene TRBJ1-1, with no clear D. The CDR3 sequence is 15 residues long. Germline V gene sequence: CDR1 MNHNS, CDR2 SASEGT. Trimming pared 6 bases from V and 1 base from J, leaving 15 bases between.

This chain joins TRBV15 and TRBJ2-3; 9 nucleotides line up with TRBD2. Losses at the gene ends were 0 bases for V and 5 bases for J; bases not matched to a gene: 9. In germline, CDR1 is LNHNV, CDR2 YYDKDF (reference sequence). This CDR3 spans 17 amino acids. CDR3: CATSRDVVSSGVDTQYF. The CDR3 DNA reads as TGTGCCACCAGCAGAGATGTTGTCTCTAGCGGGGTAGATACGCAGTATTTT.

The rearrangement uses TRBV7-9 and TRBJ2-7; 9 nucleotides line up with TRBD1. The germline gives CDR1 SEHNR, CDR2 FQNEAQ (reference sequence). V was clipped by 0 bases and J by 3 bases; unmatched bases: 9. This CDR3 has 17 amino acids. DNA for the CDR3: TGTGCCAGCAGCTTAGCCGGACCTGACAGGGGGGACTACGAGCAGTACTTC. Its translation: CASSLAGPDRGDYEQYF.

To note about this clonotype: The germline gene is not matched at one end of the junction; a read error may be the cause. The CDR3 coding sequence is TGTGCCAGCAGTCTCACACTAGCGGGGGGCTACGAGCAGTACTTC. Its translation: CASSLTLAGGYEQYF. V gene TRBV10-3 combines with J gene TRBJ2-7; 12 nucleotides agree with TRBD2. CDR3 length: 15 amino acids. Germline values: CDR1 ENHRY, CDR2 SYGVKD.

V usage is TRBV7-2 and J usage is TRBJ1-4; tentative D call: TRBD1 (6 bases). The ends were cut back, 3 bases at V and 7 bases at J, with 18 bases in the middle. Looked up from germline, CDR1 is SGHTA and CDR2 is FQGNSA. This CDR3 is 16 amino acids long. The CDR3 region has the DNA TGTGCCAGCAGCTTGGGAGCGGGGGGGCGCAGTGAAAAACTGTTTTTT. It is translated as CASSLGAGGRSEKLFF. Using reference TRBV7-2 and TRBJ1-4 for the parts outside the CDR3, the full variable domain is GAGVSQSPSNKVTEKGKDVELRCDPISGHTALYWYRQSLGQGLEFLIYFQGNSAPDKSGLPSDRFSAERTGGSVSTLTIQRTQQEDSAVYLCASSLGAGGRSEKLFFGSGTQLSVL.

V is TRBV25-1 and J is TRBJ1-2; D gene ambiguous. CDR3 length equals 13 residues. Germline V gene lookup returns CDR1 MGHDK and CDR2 SYGVNS. V lost 8 bases to trimming and J lost 4 bases, with 14 bases between them. The CDR3, as DNA: TGTGCCAGCTTGGTTACGGCAACCTATGGCTACACCTTC. The encoded protein is CASLVTATYGYTF.

The V and J genes are TRBV7-2 and TRBJ1-1; 8 nucleotides match TRBD1. Trimming cost V 3 bases and J 4 bases; bases outside gene matches: 4. The CDR3 runs 14 residues. The germline CDR1 and CDR2 sequences are SGHTA and FQGNSA. Written as DNA, the CDR3 is TGTGCCAGCAGCTTTTCAGGGGGCGGCACTGAAGCTTTCTTT. This translates into CASSFSGGGTEAFF.